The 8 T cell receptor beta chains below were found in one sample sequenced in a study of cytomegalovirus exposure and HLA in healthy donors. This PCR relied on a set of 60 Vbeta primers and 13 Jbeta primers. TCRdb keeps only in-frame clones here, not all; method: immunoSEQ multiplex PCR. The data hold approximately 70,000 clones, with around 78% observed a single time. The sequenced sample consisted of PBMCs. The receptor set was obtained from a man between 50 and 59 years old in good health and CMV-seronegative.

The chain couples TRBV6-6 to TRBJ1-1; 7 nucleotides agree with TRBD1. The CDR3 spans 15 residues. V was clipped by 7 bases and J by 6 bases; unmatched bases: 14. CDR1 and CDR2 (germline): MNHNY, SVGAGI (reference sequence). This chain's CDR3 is CASKGVETGSPEAFF. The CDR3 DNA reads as TGTGCCAGCAAAGGGGTAGAGACAGGGTCTCCTGAAGCTTTCTTT.

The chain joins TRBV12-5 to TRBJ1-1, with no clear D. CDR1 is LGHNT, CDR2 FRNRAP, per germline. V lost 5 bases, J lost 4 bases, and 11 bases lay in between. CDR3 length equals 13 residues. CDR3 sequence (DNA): TGTGCTAGTGGTCCGAGGTTGGGCACTGAAGCTTTCTTT. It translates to CASGPRLGTEAFF.

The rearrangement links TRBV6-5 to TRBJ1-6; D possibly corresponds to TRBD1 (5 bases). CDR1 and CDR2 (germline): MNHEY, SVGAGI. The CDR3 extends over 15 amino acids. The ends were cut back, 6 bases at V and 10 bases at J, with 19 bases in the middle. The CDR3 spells CASRDYSLGTSPLHF. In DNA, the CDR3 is TGTGCCAGCAGGGACTATAGTTTGGGGACCTCACCCCTCCACTTT.

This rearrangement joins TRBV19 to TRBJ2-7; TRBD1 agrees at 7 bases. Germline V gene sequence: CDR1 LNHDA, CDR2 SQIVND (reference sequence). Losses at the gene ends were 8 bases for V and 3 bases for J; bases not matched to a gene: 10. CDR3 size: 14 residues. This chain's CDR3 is CASRPGQNIYEQYF. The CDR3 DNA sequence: TGTGCCAGTCGGCCGGGACAGAATATCTACGAGCAGTACTTC. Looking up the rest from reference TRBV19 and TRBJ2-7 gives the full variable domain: DGGITQSPKYLFRKEGQNVTLSCEQNLNHDAMYWYRQDPGQGLRLIYYSQIVNDFQKGDIAEGYSVSREKKESFPLTVTSAQKNPTAFYLCASRPGQNIYEQYFGPGTRLTVT.

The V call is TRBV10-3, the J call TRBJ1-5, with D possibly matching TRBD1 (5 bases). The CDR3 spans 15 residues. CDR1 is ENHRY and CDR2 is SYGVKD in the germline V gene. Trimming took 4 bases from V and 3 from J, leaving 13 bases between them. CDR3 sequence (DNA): TGTGCCATCAGTGGTGGGACGGGGGTCAATCAGCCCCAGCATTTT. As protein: CAISGGTGVNQPQHF.

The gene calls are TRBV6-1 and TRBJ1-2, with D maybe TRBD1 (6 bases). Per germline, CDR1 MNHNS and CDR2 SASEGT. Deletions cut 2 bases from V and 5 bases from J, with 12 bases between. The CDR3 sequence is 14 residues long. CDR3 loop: CASSEYLGTYGYTF. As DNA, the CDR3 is TGTGCCAGCAGTGAATATTTGGGGACATATGGCTACACCTTC.

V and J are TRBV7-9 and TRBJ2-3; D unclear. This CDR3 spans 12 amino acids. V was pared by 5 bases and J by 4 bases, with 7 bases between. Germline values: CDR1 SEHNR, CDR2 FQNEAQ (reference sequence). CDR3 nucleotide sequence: TGTGCCAGCAGCCCTCCTTCAGATACGCAGTATTTT. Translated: CASSPPSDTQYF.

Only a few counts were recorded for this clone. The CDR3 coding sequence is TGTGCCAGCAGCCTAGGACTAGCGGATTACAATGAGCAGTTCTTC. It is translated as CASSLGLADYNEQFF. The genes are TRBV5-4 and TRBJ2-1, with TRBD2 matching 10 bases. The germline V gene has CDR1 SGHNT and CDR2 YYREEE (reference sequence). CDR3 length equals 15 residues. V dropped 4 bases and J dropped 4; count of bases not matched to a gene: 5.